A single sample is the source of the 29 T cell receptor beta chains below, sequenced in a study of blood T cell repertoires in COVID-19. Assay used: immunoSEQ multiplex PCR; TCRdb lists only in-frame clones, some missing. The data contain 200,000 to 250,000 clones, around 87% of them singletons. Sequenced material: PBMCs or T cells enriched from blood (not recorded which). The source is a man aged 25 to 40 who had been exposed to COVID-19.

The gene calls are TRBV6-2 or TRBV6-3 and TRBJ2-5; the D gene is possibly TRBD1 (6 bases). V was pared by 4 bases and J by 5 bases, with 14 bases between. Germline loops: CDR1 MNHEY, CDR2 SVGEGT. The CDR3 length is 14 residues. CDR3 in amino acids: CASSWGHRRETQYF. CDR3 coding DNA: TGTGCCAGCAGTTGGGGACACCGCCGGGAGACCCAGTACTTC.

The chain combines TRBV4-3 with TRBJ1-4; TRBD1 aligns across 7 bases. Germline loops: CDR1 LGHNA, CDR2 YSLEER. This CDR3 region has 16 residues. V gave up 0 bases and J gave up 7 bases; unmatched junction bases: 8. For the CDR3, the DNA is TGCGCCAGCAGCCAAGAGAAGGCAGGGGGTTTTGAAAAACTGTTTTTT. It encodes CASSQEKAGGFEKLFF.

CDR3 bases: TGTGCCAGCAGCTCTGGACTAGCGGGGGTTCAAGAGACCCAGTACTTC. Its translation is CASSSGLAGVQETQYF. The chain has TRBV11-3 and TRBJ2-5, with 13 bases matching TRBD2. Germline trimming cut 4 bases from V and 2 bases from J; bases unmatched to any gene: 4. The CDR3 length is 16 residues. Germline loops: CDR1 SGHNT, CDR2 YENEEA.

The sample holds one count of this clone. This chain uses TRBV3-1 (or the pseudogene TRBV3-2) with TRBJ2-2; the D gene is possibly TRBD1 (6 bases). Trimming removed 0 bases at V and 1 base at J, with 15 bases between. CDR1 and CDR2 (germline): LGHDT, YNNKEL (reference sequence). CDR3 length: 18 amino acids. CDR3 residues: CASSQEGGTGKNTGELFF. In DNA form, the CDR3 reads TGTGCCAGCAGCCAAGAAGGGGGTACAGGGAAGAACACCGGGGAGCTGTTTTTT.

This clone was seen once. The chain is built from TRBV5-6 and TRBJ2-3; 7 bases line up with TRBD1. The germline gives CDR1 SGHDT, CDR2 YYEEEE. With V trimmed by 2 bases and J by 0 bases, 6 bases remained unmatched. This CDR3 is 16 amino acids long. In DNA form, the CDR3 reads TGTGCCAGCAGCTTACCCGGACAGGCTAGCACAGATACGCAGTATTTT. This encodes CASSLPGQASTDTQYF.

V and J are TRBV28 and TRBJ1-3; D is unclear. V lost 6 bases to trimming and J lost 0 bases, with 12 bases between them. Per germline, CDR1 MDHEN and CDR2 SYDVKM. The CDR3 extends over 15 amino acids. CDR3 amino acids: CASRRTVLSGNTIYF. CDR3 nucleotide sequence: TGTGCCAGCAGGCGTACAGTACTCTCTGGAAACACCATATATTTT. Drawing the rest from reference TRBV28 and TRBJ1-3, the complete variable domain is DVKVTQSSRYLVKRTGEKVFLECVQDMDHENMFWYRQDPGLGLRLIYFSYDVKMKEKGDIPEGYSVSREKKERFSLILESASTNQTSMYLCASRRTVLSGNTIYFGEGSWLTVV.

The V gene is TRBV10-3, the J gene TRBJ1-2; 7 bases map to TRBD1. CDR1 ENHRY and CDR2 SYGVKD come from the germline V gene. With 4 bases clipped from V and 0 bases from J, the junction kept 5 bases outside the gene matches. The CDR3 covers 15 residues. The CDR3 nucleotides read TGTGCCATCAGTGGTGGGACAGCATCTAACTATGGCTACACCTTC. It codes for CAISGGTASNYGYTF.

CDR3 in amino acids: CASSSPVQGGRRETQYF. For the CDR3, the DNA is TGTGCCAGCAGTTCACCAGTACAGGGCGGTCGGCGGGAGACCCAGTACTTC. J is TRBJ2-5 and V is TRBV6-2 or TRBV6-3, with D possibly TRBD1 on 6 matching bases. The germline gives CDR1 MNHEY, CDR2 SVGEGT. The CDR3 has 17 amino acids. Trimming removed 4 bases at V and 5 bases at J, with 23 bases between.

The rearrangement uses TRBV9 and TRBJ2-5; 8 nucleotides align to TRBD2. The J segment lost 3 bases and the V segment lost 4 bases, leaving 17 bases of the junction unmatched. Germline values: CDR1 SGDLS, CDR2 YYNGEE. The CDR3 is 18 amino acids. The DNA of the CDR3 is TGTGCCAGCAGCTTGACGTCCCCCCGTGGGACTAGTGAAGAGACCCAGTACTTC. Translation gives CASSLTSPRGTSEETQYF.

This clone was counted a few times. J is TRBJ1-4 and V is TRBV19, with TRBD1 matching 11 bases. The germline gives CDR1 LNHDA, CDR2 SQIVND (reference sequence). The CDR3 has 16 residues. Trimming cost V 6 bases and J 7 bases; bases outside gene matches: 10. Here the CDR3 reads CASSRLDRGQSEKLFF. In DNA, the CDR3 is TGTGCCAGTAGCCGCTTGGACAGGGGGCAAAGTGAAAAACTGTTTTTT.

The genes are TRBV15 and TRBJ1-3; 7 nucleotides agree with TRBD1. The germline gives CDR1 LNHNV, CDR2 YYDKDF (reference sequence). This CDR3 region has 15 residues. V was pared by 6 bases and J by 0 bases, with 5 bases of the junction left unmatched. In DNA form, the CDR3 reads TGTGCCACCAGTAGGACAGGTGACTCTGGAAACACCATATATTTT. Amino acids: CATSRTGDSGNTIYF.

This rearrangement joins TRBV19 to TRBJ1-2, with 10 bases that match TRBD1. J gave up 7 bases and V 6 bases, and 17 bases lay outside the gene matches. Germline V gives CDR1 LNHDA, CDR2 SQIVND (reference sequence). This CDR3 region has 17 residues. CDR3 residues: CASSRTLPTGGEGGYTF. The CDR3 DNA reads TGTGCCAGTAGCCGGACCCTCCCGACAGGGGGCGAGGGTGGCTACACCTTC.

The J gene is TRBJ1-3, the V gene TRBV19; D unclear. The CDR3 runs 14 residues. Trimming removed 5 bases at V and 3 bases at J, with 11 bases between. Germline V gives CDR1 LNHDA, CDR2 SQIVND (reference sequence). CDR3 residues: CASSPVNGGNTIYF. In DNA, the CDR3 is TGTGCCAGTAGTCCGGTGAATGGTGGAAACACCATATATTTT.

The CDR3 nucleotides read TGTGCCAGCAGCTTAGCTTATGGAAACACCATATATTTT. It is translated as CASSLAYGNTIYF. This chain connects TRBV7-9 to TRBJ1-3, with D uncertain. Trimming stripped 0 bases from V and 3 bases from J, with 3 bases between. This CDR3 region has 13 residues. CDR1 and CDR2 (germline): SEHNR, FQNEAQ (reference sequence). Using reference TRBV7-9 and TRBJ1-3 for the parts outside the CDR3, the full variable domain is DTGVSQNPRHKITKRGQNVTFRCDPISEHNRLYWYRQTLGQGPEFLTYFQNEAQLEKSRLLSDRFSAERPKGSFSTLEIQRTEQGDSAMYLCASSLAYGNTIYFGEGSWLTVV.

The chain is built from TRBV12-3 or TRBV12-4 and TRBJ2-7; 9 nucleotides match TRBD1. The CDR3 is made up of 12 amino acids. The V gene end was trimmed by 9 bases and the J gene end by 7 bases; junction bases not matched to a gene: 7. This CDR3 is CASGQGRNEQYF. CDR3 coding DNA: TGTGCCAGTGGACAGGGGAGGAATGAGCAGTACTTC.

V is TRBV3-1 (or the pseudogene TRBV3-2) and J is TRBJ2-4, with TRBD2 as a possible D gene (5 bases). Germline CDR1 is LGHDT and CDR2 is YNNKEL (reference sequence). This CDR3 comprises 13 residues. The V and J ends lost 1 base and 8 bases respectively, with 9 bases between them. CDR3 bases: TGTGCCAGCAGCCAAGGGCGAGCGGACATTCAGTACTTC. This sequence encodes CASSQGRADIQYF.

V usage is TRBV25-1 and J usage is TRBJ2-1; 8 bases line up with TRBD2. The ends lost 2 bases at V and 2 bases at J; junction bases unmatched: 2. The length of the CDR3 is 15 residues. Per germline, CDR1 MGHDK and CDR2 SYGVNS. CDR3 bases: TGTGCCAGCAGTGAAGGCGGGGGGCCCTACAATGAGCAGTTCTTC. This translates into CASSEGGGPYNEQFF.

The gene calls are TRBV4-2 and TRBJ2-1; TRBD1 might be the D (5 bases). CDR1 LGHNA and CDR2 YNFKEQ come from the germline V gene. V lost 8 bases and J lost 7, with 15 bases in between. CDR3 size: 13 residues. This CDR3 is CASYSSSGNEQFF. CDR3 bases: TGTGCCAGCTACTCCTCTTCAGGGAATGAGCAGTTCTTC.

The chain carries TRBV5-1 and TRBJ2-3; tentative D call: TRBD2 (5 bases). The V end lost 4 bases, the J end lost 0 bases, and 12 bases lay between the germline ends. CDR3 size: 15 residues. CDR1 is SGHRS, CDR2 YFSETQ, per germline. The CDR3: CASSRRRASTDTQYF. The CDR3, as DNA: TGCGCCAGCAGCCGGAGGCGGGCGAGCACAGATACGCAGTATTTT.

The chain couples TRBV3-1 (or the pseudogene TRBV3-2) to TRBJ2-1; 13 bases agree with TRBD2. Germline V gene sequence: CDR1 LGHDT, CDR2 YNNKEL (reference sequence). This CDR3 has 16 residues. V was pared by 6 bases and J by 4 bases, with 6 bases of the junction left unmatched. The CDR3 nucleotides are TGTGCCAGCAGTTGGACTAGCGGGGGTGGGTACAATGAGCAGTTCTTC. The encoded protein is CASSWTSGGGYNEQFF.

The chain links TRBV10-3 to TRBJ1-5; TRBD1 matches 7 bases. Germline values: CDR1 ENHRY, CDR2 SYGVKD. Germline trimming cut 5 bases from V and 0 bases from J; bases unmatched to any gene: 10. The CDR3 loop spans 17 amino acids. CDR3 sequence reads: CAISQGGGAFSNQPQHF. CDR3 nucleotides: TGTGCCATCAGTCAGGGGGGTGGGGCGTTTAGCAATCAGCCCCAGCATTTT.

The genes are TRBV2 and TRBJ1-1; 8 bases align to TRBD1. Germline loops: CDR1 SNHLY, CDR2 FYNNEI. The CDR3 covers 15 residues. Trimming took 7 bases from V and 0 from J; bases not matched to a gene: 7. The CDR3 is CASTGGGRVNTEAFF. Written as DNA, the CDR3 is TGTGCCAGCACAGGGGGCGGACGGGTGAACACTGAAGCTTTCTTT.

The chain uses TRBV10-1 and TRBJ2-5; 7 nucleotides align to TRBD2. V lost 3 bases to trimming and J lost 5 bases; unmatched junction nucleotides: 9. The CDR3 extends over 15 amino acids. Germline-derived CDR1 and CDR2 are WNHNN and SYGVQD (reference sequence). CDR3 amino acids: CASSDRRGKLETQYF. The CDR3 region has the DNA TGCGCCAGCAGTGATAGGCGGGGGAAATTGGAGACCCAGTACTTC.

The chain couples TRBV12-3 or TRBV12-4 to TRBJ2-5; 10 nucleotides align to TRBD2. CDR3 length: 13 amino acids. J lost 3 bases, V lost 6 bases, and 1 base had no gene match. DNA for the CDR3: TGTGCCAGCAGGCTAGCGGGGGAAGAGACCCAGTACTTC. As protein: CASRLAGEETQYF.

V usage is TRBV5-1 and J usage is TRBJ1-1; D is unclear. With 4 bases removed from V and 5 bases from J, the gap between germline ends came to 15 bases. Germline CDR1 is SGHRS and CDR2 is YFSETQ. CDR3 length equals 14 residues. In nucleotides, the CDR3 is TGCGCCAGCAGCATTGGACCTACGGGGACTGAAGCTTTCTTT. Translating gives CASSIGPTGTEAFF.

The genes are TRBV3-1 (or the pseudogene TRBV3-2) and TRBJ2-2; D is possibly TRBD1 (5 bases). This CDR3 has 16 amino acids. Germline CDR1 LGHDT, CDR2 YNNKEL (reference sequence). V was shortened by 1 base and J by 4 bases, with 13 bases between the two germline ends. The DNA of the CDR3 is TGTGCCAGCAGCCAAGGTAGGGGCGGTTCCACCGGGGAGCTGTTTTTT. Translated, it gives CASSQGRGGSTGELFF.

The gene calls are TRBV19 and TRBJ1-2; 12 nucleotides align to TRBD1. The CDR3 extends over 14 amino acids. The germline CDR1 and CDR2 sequences are LNHDA and SQIVND (reference sequence). V shed 8 bases and J 4 bases; nucleotides not matched to a gene: 5. The CDR3 DNA reads TGTGCCAGTGAGGGGACAGGGGGCGGCTATGGCTACACCTTC. Translating it yields CASEGTGGGYGYTF. Using reference TRBV19 and TRBJ1-2 for the parts outside the CDR3, the full variable domain is DGGITQSPKYLFRKEGQNVTLSCEQNLNHDAMYWYRQDPGQGLRLIYYSQIVNDFQKGDIAEGYSVSREKKESFPLTVTSAQKNPTAFYLCASEGTGGGYGYTFGSGTRLTVV.

J is TRBJ2-5 and V is TRBV5-4, with no clear D. The CDR3 has 12 residues. Between the trimmed V and J ends, which lost 6 bases and 5 bases, there was a span of 11 bases. CDR1 and CDR2 (germline): SGHNT, YYREEE (reference sequence). The CDR3 DNA reads as TGTGCCAGCAATATGCCCGGGGAGACCCAGTACTTC. It codes for CASNMPGETQYF.

This chain joins TRBV6-5 and TRBJ2-7; D is unresolved. Germline values: CDR1 MNHEY, CDR2 SVGAGI. CDR3 length: 14 residues. Trimming stripped 2 bases from V and 1 base from J, with 9 bases between. The CDR3 DNA is TGTGCCAGCAGTTACAACGAGGCATCCTACGAGCAGTACTTC. It yields the protein CASSYNEASYEQYF.